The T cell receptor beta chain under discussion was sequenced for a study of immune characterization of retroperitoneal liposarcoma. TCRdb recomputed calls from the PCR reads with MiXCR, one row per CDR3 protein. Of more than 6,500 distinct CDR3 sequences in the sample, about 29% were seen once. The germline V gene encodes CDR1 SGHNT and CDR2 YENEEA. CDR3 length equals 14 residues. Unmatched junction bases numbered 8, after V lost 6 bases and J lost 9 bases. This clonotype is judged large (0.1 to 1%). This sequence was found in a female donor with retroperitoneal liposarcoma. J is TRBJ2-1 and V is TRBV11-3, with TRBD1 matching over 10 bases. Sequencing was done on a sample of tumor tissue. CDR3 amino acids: CASSHRTGGGEQFF. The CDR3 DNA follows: TGTGCCAGCAGTCACCGGACAGGGGGAGGTGAGCAGTTCTTC.